A selection of T cell receptor beta chains follows, all from one sample in a study of blood T cell repertoires in COVID-19. This table comes from immunoSEQ multiplex PCR, and its TCRdb copy is limited to in-frame clones, with some not included. The sample contains about 73,000 clones, about four fifths of which appear only once. Sequences were obtained from peripheral blood. The receptors were gathered from a man in his fifties with active COVID-19. CDR3s include the opening cysteine and the closing phenylalanine or tryptophan. The D gene is left open where the match is weak. Rows may omit the clone size; those that give it use once, few, many or a size class.

DNA: TGTGCCAGCAGCTTAGCACCCGGCAGGGGCTTACGGAACACTGAAGCTTTCTTT
CDR3: CASSLAPGRGLRNTEAFF
size: .
D: .
V: TRBV7-8
J: TRBJ1-1

DNA: TGTGCCAGCAGCCATCACCCTCTAGGCTACAATGAGCAGTTCTTC
CDR3: CASSHHPLGYNEQFF
size: .
D: .
V: TRBV6-2/TRBV6-3
J: TRBJ2-1

DNA: TGTGCCAGCAGTTCGCCGGCGGGAGGGCAGCAGTACTTC
CDR3: CASSSPAGGQQYF
size: once
D: TRBD2
V: TRBV28
J: TRBJ2-7

DNA: TGTGCCAGCAGTGAAAACGTCGGCTACGAGCAGTACTTC
CDR3: CASSENVGYEQYF
size: .
D: .
V: TRBV6-1
J: TRBJ2-7

DNA: TGTGCCAGCAGTGATCAGGGTCGGTTCACTGAAGCTTTCTTT
CDR3: CASSDQGRFTEAFF
size: .
D: .
V: TRBV6-1
J: TRBJ1-1

DNA: TGTGCCAGCAGCGTAGTACAGAACTATGGCTACACCTTC
CDR3: CASSVVQNYGYTF
size: once
D: .
V: TRBV9
J: TRBJ1-2

DNA: TGTGCCAGCAGCGGGTCCCATAACTCCGAGCAGTACTTC
CDR3: CASSGSHNSEQYF
size: .
D: .
V: TRBV9
J: TRBJ2-7

DNA: TGCGCCAGCAGCCCATATCATGGAGCGGACGGATTTAATCAGCCCCAGCATTTT
CDR3: CASSPYHGADGFNQPQHF
size: .
D: .
V: TRBV4-3
J: TRBJ1-5

DNA: TGTGCTAGTGGTTTGGGTACCATTCTAATCACAGATACGCAGTATTTT
CDR3: CASGLGTILITDTQYF
size: .
D: .
V: TRBV12-5
J: TRBJ2-3

DNA: TGTGCCAGCAGCTTCCTTACAGGGAATGGCTACACCTTC
CDR3: CASSFLTGNGYTF
size: .
D: .
V: TRBV7-2
J: TRBJ1-2

DNA: TGTGCCAGCAGGGGGGCGGCCATCTCCTACAATGAGCAGTTCTTC
CDR3: CASRGAAISYNEQFF
size: .
D: .
V: TRBV2
J: TRBJ2-1

DNA: TGTGCCAGCGAAGAGGGGGACGGGGCCTACGAGCAGTACTTC
CDR3: CASEEGDGAYEQYF
size: .
D: .
V: TRBV25-1
J: TRBJ2-7

DNA: TGTGCCAGCAGCTTAAGAGGGCAAGATACGCAGTATTTT
CDR3: CASSLRGQDTQYF
size: few
D: .
V: TRBV11-3
J: TRBJ2-3

DNA: TGTGCCACCAGTGGGCCAGCGCGGACTAGCCTTAGCACAGATACGCAGTATTTT
CDR3: CATSGPARTSLSTDTQYF
size: .
D: TRBD2
V: TRBV24-1
J: TRBJ2-3

DNA: TGTGCCAGCAGTTCCGGTCCCGGGGAGCAGTTCTTC
CDR3: CASSSGPGEQFF
size: once
D: .
V: TRBV12-3/TRBV12-4
J: TRBJ2-1

DNA: TGTGCCAGCAGGGAGTGGGGGGGAGGAGGGGCGGACAATGAGCAGTTCTTC
CDR3: CASREWGGGGADNEQFF
size: .
D: TRBD2
V: TRBV27
J: TRBJ2-1

DNA: TGCGCCAGCAGCCAAGCCGAGGTGAGTAGCAATCAGCCCCAGCATTTT
CDR3: CASSQAEVSSNQPQHF
size: .
D: .
V: TRBV4-1
J: TRBJ1-5

DNA: TGTGCCAGCAGCTTGAGTACCACTGAAGCTTTCTTT
CDR3: CASSLSTTEAFF
size: few
D: .
V: TRBV7-9
J: TRBJ1-1

DNA: TGTGCCAGTAGTATAGATAGGGGCGAGGTCAATCAGCCCCAGCATTTT
CDR3: CASSIDRGEVNQPQHF
size: once
D: .
V: TRBV19
J: TRBJ1-5

DNA: TGTGCCAGCAAGATGGGGGGGGCCACAGATACGCAGTATTTT
CDR3: CASKMGGATDTQYF
size: .
D: .
V: TRBV11-1
J: TRBJ2-3